Following are 11 T cell receptor beta chains from one sample sequenced in a study of blood T cell repertoires in COVID-19. Profiling relied on immunoSEQ multiplex PCR, and the TCRdb table lists in-frame clones only, not all of them. The table includes roughly 220,000 clones, less than 90% detected once. Sample: PBMCs or T cells enriched from blood (not recorded which). Every receptor here comes from a woman between 40 and 50 years old who had recovered from COVID-19.

The chain recombines TRBV6-2 or TRBV6-3 with TRBJ1-2; D is undetermined. This CDR3 has 11 residues. CDR1 is MNHEY, CDR2 SVGEGT, per germline. V gave up 0 bases and J gave up 7 bases, with 3 bases separating them. As DNA, the CDR3 is TGTGCCAGCAGTTACTCGGCTGGCTACACCTTC. This sequence encodes CASSYSAGYTF.

This clone was seen a single time. The rearrangement joins TRBV2 to TRBJ2-2, with D possibly being TRBD1 (6 bases). This CDR3 spans 14 amino acids. The V end lost 4 bases, the J end lost 3 bases, and 9 bases lay between the germline ends. Germline lookup yields CDR1 SNHLY and CDR2 FYNNEI. The CDR3 reads CASSGAGDTGELFF. DNA of the CDR3: TGTGCCAGCAGTGGCGCAGGGGACACCGGGGAGCTGTTTTTT.

The count of this clone is one. The rearrangement links TRBV21-1 to TRBJ1-3; TRBD1 was called by the table and not checked on the DNA. TRBV21-1 is a pseudogene segment. The CDR3 totals 17 residues. The CDR3 DNA sequence: TGTGCCAGCAGCAAACAGGGAATAGTTAAATCTGGAAACACCATATATTTT. Translated, it gives CASSKQGIVKSGNTIYF.

CDR3 sequence (DNA): TGTGCCAGCAGACTTCGACAGGGGGCGGAAGGGAACTATGGCTACACCTTC. The encoded protein is CASRLRQGAEGNYGYTF. This chain connects TRBV27 to TRBJ1-2; 10 bases match TRBD1. The germline V gene has CDR1 MNHEY and CDR2 SMNVEV (reference sequence). The trim removed 6 bases at V and 2 bases at J, leaving 12 bases unmatched. The CDR3 spans 17 residues.

This chain joins TRBV6-2 or TRBV6-3 and TRBJ1-1, with D perhaps TRBD1 (6 bases). Trimming removed 6 bases at V and 0 bases at J, with 11 bases between. CDR1 MNHEY and CDR2 SVGEGT come from the germline V gene. CDR3 length: 14 residues. For the CDR3, the DNA is TGTGCCAGCAGCCGCGGACAGCTGAACACTGAAGCTTTCTTT. Encoded protein: CASSRGQLNTEAFF.

The chain links TRBV7-2 to TRBJ2-3; 14 nucleotides agree with TRBD2. Losses at the gene ends were 3 bases for V and 5 bases for J; bases not matched to a gene: 7. The length of the CDR3 is 17 residues. Germline CDR1 SGHTA, CDR2 FQGNSA. Here the CDR3 DNA reads TGTGCCAGCAGCTTCGGACTAGCGGGAGGTCGGAGAGATACGCAGTATTTT. Its translation is CASSFGLAGGRRDTQYF.

The chain joins TRBV28 to TRBJ2-1; TRBD2 matches 8 bases. Trimming took 2 bases from V and 6 from J; bases not matched to a gene: 6. CDR1 MDHEN and CDR2 SYDVKM come from the germline V gene. The CDR3 totals 15 residues. For the CDR3, the DNA is TGTGCCAGCAGTTTAGGGATAGCGGGGATCAATGAGCAGTTCTTC. This sequence encodes CASSLGIAGINEQFF.

This rearrangement joins TRBV7-2 to TRBJ2-5, with a weak D call TRBD1 (5 bases). The CDR3 is made up of 13 amino acids. V lost 4 bases, J lost 3 bases, and 9 bases lay in between. CDR1 and CDR2 (germline): SGHTA, FQGNSA. CDR3 region: CASSSQGEETQYF. Here the CDR3 DNA reads TGTGCCAGCAGCTCTCAAGGGGAAGAGACCCAGTACTTC.

The chain combines TRBV28 with TRBJ2-7; 8 positions agree with TRBD1. Germline loops: CDR1 MDHEN, CDR2 SYDVKM. This CDR3 region has 14 residues. Trimming took 2 bases from V and 3 from J; bases not matched to a gene: 3. CDR3 coding DNA: TGTGCCAGCAGTTTACAGGGGGCTCTCTACGAGCAGTACTTC. Translating gives CASSLQGALYEQYF.

On this clone: The sample has other DNA sequences that encode this CDR3 too. V is TRBV5-5 and J is TRBJ2-2; TRBD1 is a possible D gene (6 bases). The CDR3 covers 16 residues. Trimming took 4 bases from V and 2 from J, leaving 15 bases between them. CDR1 SGHKS and CDR2 YYEKEE come from the germline V gene (reference sequence). The CDR3 nucleotides are TGTGCCAGCAGCCTTGGTGGACAGTTAAACACCGGGGAGCTGTTTTTT. Translation: CASSLGGQLNTGELFF.

The V gene is TRBV7-9, the J gene TRBJ1-1; D unresolved. The CDR3 extends over 15 amino acids. Per germline, CDR1 SEHNR and CDR2 FQNEAQ (reference sequence). V lost 2 bases, J lost 2 bases, and 12 bases lay in between. The CDR3 DNA follows: TGTGCCAGCAGCTTATCCTTTATGTTCAACACTGAAGCTTTCTTT. As protein: CASSLSFMFNTEAFF.